The 11 T cell receptor beta chains given below trace back to one sample, sequenced in a study of glioma-infiltrating T cells. Amplification of TCR alpha and beta CDR3 regions from RNA used iRepertoire nested multiplex PCR. Via MiXCR, TCRdb re-called the multiplex PCR reads, giving one row per CDR3 protein. In the table there are approximately 4,900 distinct CDR3 sequences, under 35% of which are singletons. Sequencing was done on a sample of glioma tissue, nonneoplastic brain tissue, or PBMCs (not recorded which). These receptors were obtained from a human donor with low-grade glioma or glioblastoma, undergoing nonglioma brain surgery, or in good health (not recorded which).

The chain links TRBV24-1 to TRBJ1-3; D is unclear. Germline CDR1 is KGHDR and CDR2 is SFDVKD. The CDR3 runs 13 residues. CDR3 sequence: CVTTDRTGNTIYF. CDR3 sequence (DNA): TGTGTTACCACTGATCGAACTGGAAACACCATATATTTT.

Of note for this clonotype: Just one base apart from a much larger clone, this may be a read error. V and J are TRBV9 and TRBJ1-1; D is uncertain. V lost 6 bases and J 2 bases, leaving 14 bases between the germline ends. CDR3 length: 14 amino acids. CDR1 and CDR2 from the germline V gene are SGDLS and YYNGEE. CDR3 sequence reads: CASTPLWSNTEAFF. For the CDR3, the DNA is TGTGCCAGCACCCCCCTGTGGAGCAACACTGAAGCTTTCTTT. Full variable domain (remainder filled in from reference TRBV9 and TRBJ1-1): DSGVTQTPKHLITATGQRVTLRCSPRSGDLSVYWYQQSLDQGLQFLIQYYNGEERAKGNILERFSAQQFPDLHSELNLSSLELGDSALYFCASTPLWSNTEAFFGQGTRLTVV.

The chain has TRBV5-6 and TRBJ1-5, with D hard to call. CDR3 length: 13 residues. Trimming took off 0 bases at V and 3 bases at J, with 4 bases between the two ends. The germline CDR1 and CDR2 sequences are SGHDT and YYEEEE. The CDR3 loop is CASSLGPNQPQHF. CDR3 nucleotides: TGTGCCAGCAGCTTGGGCCCCAATCAGCCCCAGCATTTT.

This clonotype came up many times. This chain connects TRBV10-2 to TRBJ2-1; 8 nucleotides line up with TRBD1. This CDR3 is 14 amino acids long. In germline, CDR1 is WSHSY, CDR2 SAAADI. V shed 7 bases, J shed 2 bases, and the junction held 4 bases outside the gene matches. The CDR3 spells CASTVQGAYNEQFF. DNA of the CDR3: TGCGCCAGCACTGTACAGGGGGCCTACAATGAGCAGTTCTTC.

At least ten counts were recorded for this clonotype. The chain uses TRBV5-1 and TRBJ2-7; either TRBD1 or TRBD2 may fit D (5 bases each). The germline CDR1 and CDR2 sequences are SGHRS and YFSETQ. The CDR3 covers 15 residues. Trimming cost V 0 bases and J 5 bases, with 15 bases left between them. CDR3 loop: CASSLESGAGDEQYF. CDR3 sequence (DNA): TGCGCCAGCAGCTTGGAGTCTGGGGCGGGCGACGAGCAGTACTTC.

This clonotype was seen many times. The chain couples TRBV19 to TRBJ2-3; D unclear. This CDR3 has 13 amino acids. Germline CDR1 reads LNHDA; CDR2 reads SQIVND (reference sequence). V shed 3 bases and J shed 2 bases, with 6 bases lying between them. In DNA, the CDR3 is TGTGCCAGTAGTATCGCAATCACAGATACGCAGTATTTT. Translation gives CASSIAITDTQYF.

At least ten counts were recorded for this clonotype. DNA for the CDR3: TGTGCCAGCAGCCCGAGCAGGGGAGTAGGGCAAGAGACCCAGTACTTC. Translation: CASSPSRGVGQETQYF. This chain links TRBV13 with TRBJ2-5, with D maybe TRBD1 (6 bases). CDR3 length: 16 residues. The ends were cut back, 5 bases at V and 2 bases at J, with 18 bases in the middle. Germline V lookup: CDR1 PRHDT, CDR2 FYEKMQ (reference sequence).

This clonotype is categorized as medium-sized. This chain uses TRBV24-1 with TRBJ1-5; D call uncertain. The germline V gene encodes CDR1 KGHDR and CDR2 SFDVKD. The length of the CDR3 is 12 residues. Trimming took 9 bases from V and 3 from J, leaving 8 bases between them. The CDR3 sequence is CATYKPNQPQHF. The CDR3 DNA reads as TGTGCCACCTATAAGCCCAATCAGCCCCAGCATTTT.

The chain combines TRBV28 with TRBJ1-1; D is perhaps TRBD1 (6 bases). This CDR3 is built from 16 residues. Trimming cost V 6 bases and J 7 bases, with 24 bases left between them. Germline V gene sequence: CDR1 MDHEN, CDR2 SYDVKM. The CDR3 loop reads CASSTAWGGSHSEAFF. The DNA for the CDR3 is TGTGCCAGCAGCACAGCTTGGGGGGGCAGTCATAGTGAAGCTTTCTTT. The full variable domain, in which reference TRBV28 and TRBJ1-1 provide the parts outside the CDR3, is DVKVTQSSRYLVKRTGEKVFLECVQDMDHENMFWYRQDPGLGLRLIYFSYDVKMKEKGDIPEGYSVSREKKERFSLILESASTNQTSMYLCASSTAWGGSHSEAFFGQGTRLTVV.

About this clonotype: A much larger clone differs from this one at a single base, so this may be a read error. The chain joins TRBV10-3 to TRBJ2-3, with unresolved D. V lost 4 bases to trimming and J lost 5 bases, with 7 bases between them. Per germline, CDR1 ENHRY and CDR2 SYGVKD. The CDR3 spans 12 residues. This CDR3 reads CAISGRRDTQYF. The CDR3 DNA is TGTGCCATCAGTGGGCGACGAGATACGCAGTATTTT.

This clonotype was picked up many times. The rearrangement links TRBV7-9 to TRBJ1-2; D remains ambiguous. V gave up 5 bases and J gave up 5 bases, with 9 bases separating them. Germline lookup yields CDR1 SEHNR and CDR2 FQNEAQ (reference sequence). This CDR3 has 12 residues. In DNA, the CDR3 is TGTGCCAGCAGCCTGTTGGAGTATGGCTACACCTTC. Its protein product is CASSLLEYGYTF.